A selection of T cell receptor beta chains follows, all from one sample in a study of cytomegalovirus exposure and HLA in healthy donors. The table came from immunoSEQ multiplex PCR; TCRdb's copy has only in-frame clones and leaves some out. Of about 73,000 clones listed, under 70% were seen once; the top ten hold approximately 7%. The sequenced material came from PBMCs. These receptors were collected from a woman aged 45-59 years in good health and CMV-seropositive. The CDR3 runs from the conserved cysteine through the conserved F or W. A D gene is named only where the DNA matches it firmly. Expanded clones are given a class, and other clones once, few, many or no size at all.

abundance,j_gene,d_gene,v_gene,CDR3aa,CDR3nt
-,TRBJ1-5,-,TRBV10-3,CAISEGTGQSNQPQHF,TGTGCCATCAGTGAGGGAACAGGACAAAGCAATCAGCCCCAGCATTTT
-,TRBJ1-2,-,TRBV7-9,CASNPGQPRDYGYTF,TGTGCCAGCAACCCCGGACAGCCCCGGGACTATGGCTACACCTTC
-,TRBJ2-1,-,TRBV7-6,CASSSWTGRAVGNEQFF,TGTGCCAGCAGCTCCTGGACAGGGAGGGCAGTGGGCAATGAGCAGTTCTTC
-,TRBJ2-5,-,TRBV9,CASSPMGRETQYF,TGTGCCAGCAGCCCAATGGGGAGGGAGACCCAGTACTTC
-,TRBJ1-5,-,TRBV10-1,CASSEGTQPQHF,TGCGCCAGCAGTGAGGGCACGCAGCCCCAGCATTTT
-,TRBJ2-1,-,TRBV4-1,CASSQGSNEQFF,TGCGCCAGCAGCCAAGGTAGCAATGAGCAGTTCTTC
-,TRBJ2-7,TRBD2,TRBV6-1,CASSSGLAPYEQYF,TGTGCCAGCAGTAGTGGACTAGCACCCTACGAGCAGTACTTC
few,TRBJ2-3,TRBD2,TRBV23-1,CASSQNYGLAGVRTDTQYF,TGCGCCAGCAGTCAAAATTACGGTCTAGCGGGGGTCCGCACAGATACGCAGTATTTT
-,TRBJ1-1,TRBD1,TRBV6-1,CASSFNRDREAFF,TGTGCCAGCAGTTTCAATCGGGACAGGGAAGCTTTCTTT
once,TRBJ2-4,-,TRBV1,CTSSHPPGKAKNIQYF,TGCACCAGCAGCCACCCACCGGGGAAAGCCAAAAACATTCAGTACTTC
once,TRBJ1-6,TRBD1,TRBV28,CASTIGGPGQGSPLHF,TGTGCCAGCACCATAGGGGGCCCGGGACAGGGCTCACCCCTCCACTTT
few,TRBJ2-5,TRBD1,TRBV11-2,CASSTNPGQKETQYF,TGTGCCAGCAGCACAAACCCGGGACAGAAAGAGACCCAGTACTTC
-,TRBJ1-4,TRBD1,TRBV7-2,CASSDRDRANEKLFF,TGTGCCAGCAGCGACCGGGACAGGGCTAATGAAAAACTGTTTTTT
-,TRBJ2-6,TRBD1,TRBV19,CASSTTGPGANVLTF,TGTGCCAGTAGTACGACAGGGCCTGGGGCCAACGTCCTGACTTTC
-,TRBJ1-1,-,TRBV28,CASSGTGMYTEAFF,TGTGCCAGCAGTGGCACAGGGATGTACACTGAAGCTTTCTTT
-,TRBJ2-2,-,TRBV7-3,CASSLPSGELFF,TGTGCCAGCAGTTTACCCTCCGGGGAGCTGTTTTTT
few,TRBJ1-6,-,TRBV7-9,CASSFRDLTPLHF,TGTGCCAGCAGCTTCAGGGATTTGACACCCCTCCACTTT